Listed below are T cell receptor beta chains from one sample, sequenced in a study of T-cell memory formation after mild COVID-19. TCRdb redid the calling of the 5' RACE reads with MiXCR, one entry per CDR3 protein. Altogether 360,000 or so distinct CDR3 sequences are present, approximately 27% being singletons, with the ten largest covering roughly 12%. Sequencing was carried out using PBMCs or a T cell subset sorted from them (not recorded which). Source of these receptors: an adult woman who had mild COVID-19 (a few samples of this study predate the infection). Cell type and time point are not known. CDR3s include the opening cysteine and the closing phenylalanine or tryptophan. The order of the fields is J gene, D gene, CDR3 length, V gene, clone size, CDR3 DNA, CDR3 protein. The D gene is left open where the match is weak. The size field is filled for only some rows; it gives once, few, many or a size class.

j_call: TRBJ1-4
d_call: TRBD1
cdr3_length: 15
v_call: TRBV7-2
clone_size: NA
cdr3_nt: TGTGCCAGCAGCCCGCAACAGGGGGCTGTTGAAAAACTGTTTTTT
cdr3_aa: CASSPQQGAVEKLFF

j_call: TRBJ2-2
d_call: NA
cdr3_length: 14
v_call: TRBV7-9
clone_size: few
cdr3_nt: TGTGCCAGCAGCTTAAGTCTTTCTACCGGGGAGCTGTTTTTT
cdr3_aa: CASSLSLSTGELFF

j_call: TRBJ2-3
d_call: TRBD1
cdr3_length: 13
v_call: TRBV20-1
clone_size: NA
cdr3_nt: TGCAGTGCCCACCCAGGGGGCAAAGATACGCAGTATTTT
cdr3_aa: CSAHPGGKDTQYF

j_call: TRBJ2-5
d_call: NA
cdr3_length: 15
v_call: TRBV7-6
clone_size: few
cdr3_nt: TGTGCCAGCAGCTTAAATGGAGGGCCCCCAGAGACCCAGTACTTC
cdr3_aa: CASSLNGGPPETQYF

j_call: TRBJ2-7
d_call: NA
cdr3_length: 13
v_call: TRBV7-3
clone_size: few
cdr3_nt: TGTGCCAGCAGCGAAAACCGGGACTACGAGCAGTACTTC
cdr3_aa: CASSENRDYEQYF

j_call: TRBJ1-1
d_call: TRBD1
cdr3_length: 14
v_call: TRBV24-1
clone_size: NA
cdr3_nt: TGTGCCACCAGTGACAGGGGGTCGAACACTGAAGCTTTCTTT
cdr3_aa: CATSDRGSNTEAFF

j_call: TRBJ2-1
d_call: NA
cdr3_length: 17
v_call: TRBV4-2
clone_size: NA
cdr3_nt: TGTGCCAGCAGCTCCAGGAGGGGGGGAAGCTCCTACAATGAGCAGTTCTTC
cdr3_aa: CASSSRRGGSSYNEQFF

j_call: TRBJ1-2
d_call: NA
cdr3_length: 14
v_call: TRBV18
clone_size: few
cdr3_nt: TGTGCCAGCTCACCACCGTCAGTTAACTATGGCTACACCTTC
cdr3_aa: CASSPPSVNYGYTF

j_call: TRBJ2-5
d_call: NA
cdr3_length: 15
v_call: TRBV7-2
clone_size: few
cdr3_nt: TGTGCCAGCAGCCCATGGGACAAGAAACAAGAGACCCAGTACTTC
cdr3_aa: CASSPWDKKQETQYF

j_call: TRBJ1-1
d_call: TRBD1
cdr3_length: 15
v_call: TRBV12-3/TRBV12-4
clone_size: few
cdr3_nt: TGTGCCAGCTCCGTTGAAGGGGGCGTCGGCACTGAAGCTTTCTTT
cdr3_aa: CASSVEGGVGTEAFF

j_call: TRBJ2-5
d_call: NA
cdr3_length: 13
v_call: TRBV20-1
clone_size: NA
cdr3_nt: TGCAGTGCTAGAGACGCCGGGCGAGAGACCCAGTACTTC
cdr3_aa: CSARDAGRETQYF

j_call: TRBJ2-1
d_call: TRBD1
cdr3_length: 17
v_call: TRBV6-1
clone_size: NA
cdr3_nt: TGTGCCAGCAGTGAAGCGCGAGGGGGCGATACGAACAATGAGCAGTTCTTC
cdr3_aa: CASSEARGGDTNNEQFF

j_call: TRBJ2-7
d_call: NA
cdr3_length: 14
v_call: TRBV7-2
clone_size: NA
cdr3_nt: TGTGCCAGCAGTCCCTGGGAGGGGGCGGGGGAGCAGTACTTC
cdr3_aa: CASSPWEGAGEQYF

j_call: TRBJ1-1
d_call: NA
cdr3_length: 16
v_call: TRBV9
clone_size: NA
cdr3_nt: TGTGCCAGCAGCGTAGAGATTGTGGCGGCCGACACTGAAGCTTTCTTT
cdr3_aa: CASSVEIVAADTEAFF

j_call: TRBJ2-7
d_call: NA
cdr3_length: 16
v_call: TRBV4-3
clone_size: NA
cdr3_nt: TGCGCCAGCAGCCAAGACTGGGGCGCAAGTCCAGGCGAGCAGTACTTC
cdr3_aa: CASSQDWGASPGEQYF

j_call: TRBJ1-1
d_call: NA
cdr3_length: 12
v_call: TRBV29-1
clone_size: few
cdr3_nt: TGCAGCGTTGATGGGGGAAACACTGAAGCTTTCTTT
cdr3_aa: CSVDGGNTEAFF

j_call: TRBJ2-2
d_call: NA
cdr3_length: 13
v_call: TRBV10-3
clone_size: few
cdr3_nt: TGTGCCATCCTGAGGGATAACACCGGGGAGCTGTTTTTT
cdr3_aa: CAILRDNTGELFF

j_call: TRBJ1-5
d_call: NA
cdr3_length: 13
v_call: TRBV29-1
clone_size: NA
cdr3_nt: TGCAGCGTTGTAGAGCATAGCAATCAGCCCCAGCATTTT
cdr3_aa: CSVVEHSNQPQHF

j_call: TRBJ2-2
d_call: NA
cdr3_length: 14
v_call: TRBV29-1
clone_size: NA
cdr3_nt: TGCAGCGTATCCCAAACAGGGAACACCGGGGAGCTGTTTTTT
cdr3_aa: CSVSQTGNTGELFF

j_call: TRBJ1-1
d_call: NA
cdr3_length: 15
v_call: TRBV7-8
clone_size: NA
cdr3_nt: TGTGCCAGCAGCTTAGATCTCGGACAGAACACTGAAGCTTTCTTT
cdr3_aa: CASSLDLGQNTEAFF

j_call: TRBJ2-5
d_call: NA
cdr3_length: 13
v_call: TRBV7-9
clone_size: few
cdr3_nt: TGTGCCAGCGGGAGCCTGTACCAAGAGACCCAGTACTTC
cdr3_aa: CASGSLYQETQYF

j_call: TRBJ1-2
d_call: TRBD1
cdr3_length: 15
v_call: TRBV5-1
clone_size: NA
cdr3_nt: TGCGCCAGCAGCACTTGGACAGGGGACAGCGATGGCTACACCTTC
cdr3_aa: CASSTWTGDSDGYTF

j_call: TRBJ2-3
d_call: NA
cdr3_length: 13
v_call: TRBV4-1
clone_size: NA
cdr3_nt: TGCGCCAGCAGCCAAAAAAACACAGATACGCAGTATTTT
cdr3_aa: CASSQKNTDTQYF

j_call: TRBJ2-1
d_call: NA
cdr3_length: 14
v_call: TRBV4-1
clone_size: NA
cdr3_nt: TGCGCCAGCAGTCTCGACGGGGGCGGGGATGAGCAGTTCTTC
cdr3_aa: CASSLDGGGDEQFF

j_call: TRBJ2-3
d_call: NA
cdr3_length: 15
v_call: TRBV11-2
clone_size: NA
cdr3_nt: TGTGCCAGCAGCATCGGACAGGGCACGGGGGGTACGCAGTATTTT
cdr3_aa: CASSIGQGTGGTQYF

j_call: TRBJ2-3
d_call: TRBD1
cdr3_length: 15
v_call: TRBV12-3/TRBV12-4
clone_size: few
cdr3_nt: TGTGCCAGCAGTCGACAGGGGTCGATGGCAGATACGCAGTATTTT
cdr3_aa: CASSRQGSMADTQYF

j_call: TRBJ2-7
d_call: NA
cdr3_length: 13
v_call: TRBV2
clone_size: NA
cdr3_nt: TGTGCCAGCAGGCCGGTTTTGCGTTTCGAGCAGTACTTC
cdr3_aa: CASRPVLRFEQYF

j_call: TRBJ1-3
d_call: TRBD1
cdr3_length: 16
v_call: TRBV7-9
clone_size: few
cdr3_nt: TGTGCCAGCAGATCTCGGGACAGCGTCTCTGGAAACACCATATATTTT
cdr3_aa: CASRSRDSVSGNTIYF

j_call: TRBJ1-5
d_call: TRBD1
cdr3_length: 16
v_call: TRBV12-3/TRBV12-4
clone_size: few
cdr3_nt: TGTGCCAGCACCCTGAGGGGACAGCTCAGCAATCAGCCCCAGCATTTT
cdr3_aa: CASTLRGQLSNQPQHF

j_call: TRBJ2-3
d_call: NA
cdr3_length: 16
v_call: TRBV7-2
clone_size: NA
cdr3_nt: TGTGCCAGCAGCTCCCAGTGGGGGGCCAGCCCAGATACGCAGTATTTT
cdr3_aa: CASSSQWGASPDTQYF

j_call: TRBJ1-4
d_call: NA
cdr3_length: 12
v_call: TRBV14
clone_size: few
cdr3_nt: TGTGCCAGCAGCAGGAATTATGAAAAACTGTTTTTT
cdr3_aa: CASSRNYEKLFF

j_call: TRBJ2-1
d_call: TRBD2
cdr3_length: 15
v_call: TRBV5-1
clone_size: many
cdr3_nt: TGTGCCAGCAGCCCTACTAGCGGGGGGTATAATGAGCAGTTCTTC
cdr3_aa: CASSPTSGGYNEQFF

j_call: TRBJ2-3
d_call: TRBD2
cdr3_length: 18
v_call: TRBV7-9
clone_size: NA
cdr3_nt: TGTGCCAGCAGCGGACTAGCGGGAGGGCCCGGCCAGAAGGATACGCAGTATTTT
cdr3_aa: CASSGLAGGPGQKDTQYF

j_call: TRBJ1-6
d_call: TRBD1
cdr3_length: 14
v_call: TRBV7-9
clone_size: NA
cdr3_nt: TGTGCCAGCAGCACCCAGGGGGCTTCGTCACCCCTCCACTTT
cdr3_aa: CASSTQGASSPLHF

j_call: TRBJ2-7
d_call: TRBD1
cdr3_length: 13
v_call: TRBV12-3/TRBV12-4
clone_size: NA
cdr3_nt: TGTGCCAGCAGGCTGACAGGGACCTACGAGCAGTACTTC
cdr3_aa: CASRLTGTYEQYF

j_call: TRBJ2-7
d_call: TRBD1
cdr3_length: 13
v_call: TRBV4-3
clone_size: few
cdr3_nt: TGCGCCAGCGGACAGGGCGAGGGCTACGAGCAGTACTTC
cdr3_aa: CASGQGEGYEQYF

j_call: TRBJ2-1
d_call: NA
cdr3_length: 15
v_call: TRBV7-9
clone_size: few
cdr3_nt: TGTGCCAGCAGCCCAGTGGTACTCGCTTACAATGAGCAGTTCTTC
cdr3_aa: CASSPVVLAYNEQFF

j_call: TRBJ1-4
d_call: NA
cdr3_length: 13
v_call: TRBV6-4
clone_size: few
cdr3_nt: TGTGCCAGCAGTGATTCTGTTAATGAAAAACTGTTTTTT
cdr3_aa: CASSDSVNEKLFF

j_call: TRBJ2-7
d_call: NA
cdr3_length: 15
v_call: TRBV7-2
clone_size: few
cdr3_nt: TGTGCCAGCAGCTTAGCCGGACTAAGCTCCTACGAGCAGTACTTC
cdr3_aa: CASSLAGLSSYEQYF

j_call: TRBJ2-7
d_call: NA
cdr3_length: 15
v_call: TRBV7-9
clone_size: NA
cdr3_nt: TGTGCCAGCAGCATAGGGGACTCCGGGGATTACGAGCAGTACTTC
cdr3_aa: CASSIGDSGDYEQYF

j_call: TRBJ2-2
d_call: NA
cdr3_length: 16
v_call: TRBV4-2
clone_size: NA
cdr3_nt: TGTGCCAGCAGCCGTAGCGCGACTCGAAACACCGGGGAGCTGTTTTTT
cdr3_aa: CASSRSATRNTGELFF

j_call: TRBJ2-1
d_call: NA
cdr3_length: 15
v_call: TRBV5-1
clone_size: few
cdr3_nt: TGCGCCAGCAGCTACTTATCGGTTGATAACAATGAGCAGTTCTTC
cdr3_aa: CASSYLSVDNNEQFF

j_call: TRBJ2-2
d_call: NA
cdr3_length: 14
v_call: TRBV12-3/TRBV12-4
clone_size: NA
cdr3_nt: TGTGCCAGCAGTTTAAGCCAGTTGACCGGGGAGCTGTTTTTT
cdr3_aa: CASSLSQLTGELFF

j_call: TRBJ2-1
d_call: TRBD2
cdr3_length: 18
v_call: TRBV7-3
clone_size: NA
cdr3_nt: TGTGCCAGCAGCCATGGGACACCACTAGCGGGGGGTTACAATGAGCAGTTCTTC
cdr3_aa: CASSHGTPLAGGYNEQFF

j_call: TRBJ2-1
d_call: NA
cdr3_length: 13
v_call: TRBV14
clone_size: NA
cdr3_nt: TGTGCCAGCAGCCATCTAGAGTACAATGAGCAGTTCTTC
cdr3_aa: CASSHLEYNEQFF

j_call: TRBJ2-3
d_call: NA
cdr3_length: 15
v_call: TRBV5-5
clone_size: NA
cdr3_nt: TGTGCCAGCAGCTTGGTGTATTCTAGCACAGATACGCAGTATTTT
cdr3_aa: CASSLVYSSTDTQYF

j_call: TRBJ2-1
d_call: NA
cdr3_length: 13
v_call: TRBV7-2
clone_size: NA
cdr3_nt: TGTGCCAGCACGCGGCGAGGAGGGAATGAGCAGTTCTTC
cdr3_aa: CASTRRGGNEQFF

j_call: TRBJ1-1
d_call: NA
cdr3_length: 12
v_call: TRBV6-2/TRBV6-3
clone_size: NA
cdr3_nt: TGTGCCAGCAGTCGAACCTACACTGAAGCTTTCTTT
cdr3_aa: CASSRTYTEAFF

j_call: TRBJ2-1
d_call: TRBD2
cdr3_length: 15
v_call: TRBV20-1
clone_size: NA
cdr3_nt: TGCAGTGCCCCCGTTAGCGGGGGCCTTTACAATGAGCAGTTCTTC
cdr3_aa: CSAPVSGGLYNEQFF

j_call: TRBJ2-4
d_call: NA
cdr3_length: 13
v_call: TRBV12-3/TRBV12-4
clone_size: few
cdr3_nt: TGTGCCAGCAGTTGGTTAGCCAAAAACATTCAGTACTTC
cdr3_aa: CASSWLAKNIQYF

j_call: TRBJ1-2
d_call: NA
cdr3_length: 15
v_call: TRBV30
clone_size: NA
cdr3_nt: TGTGCCTGGAGTGTATGGACGGCAGTAGGAAATGGCTACACCTTC
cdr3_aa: CAWSVWTAVGNGYTF

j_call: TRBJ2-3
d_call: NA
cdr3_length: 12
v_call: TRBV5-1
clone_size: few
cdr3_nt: TGCGCCAGCAAACAGGAGACAGATACGCAGTATTTT
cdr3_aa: CASKQETDTQYF

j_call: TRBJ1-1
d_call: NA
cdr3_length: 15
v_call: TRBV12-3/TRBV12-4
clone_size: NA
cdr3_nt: TGTGCCAGCAACCCCGGCGGGCGTGGGGACACTGAAGCTTTCTTT
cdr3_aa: CASNPGGRGDTEAFF

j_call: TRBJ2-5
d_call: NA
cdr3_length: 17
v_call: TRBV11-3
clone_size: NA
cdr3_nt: TGTGCCAGCAGCTCAACCTGGCGGGTGGGCGGCTCAGAGACCCAGTACTTC
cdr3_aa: CASSSTWRVGGSETQYF

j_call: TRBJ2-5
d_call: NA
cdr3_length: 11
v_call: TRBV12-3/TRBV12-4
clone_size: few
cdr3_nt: TGTGCCAGCAGCCATACTGAGACCCAGTACTTC
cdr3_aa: CASSHTETQYF

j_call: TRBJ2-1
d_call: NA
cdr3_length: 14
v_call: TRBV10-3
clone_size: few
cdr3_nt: TGTGCCATCAGCCCAGGGGGGCCTTACAATGAGCAGTTCTTC
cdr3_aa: CAISPGGPYNEQFF

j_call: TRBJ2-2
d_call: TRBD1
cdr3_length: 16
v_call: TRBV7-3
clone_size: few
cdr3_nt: TGTGCCAGCAGCCCCAGGACAGGGGTTCAAAGCGGGGAGCTGTTTTTT
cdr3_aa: CASSPRTGVQSGELFF

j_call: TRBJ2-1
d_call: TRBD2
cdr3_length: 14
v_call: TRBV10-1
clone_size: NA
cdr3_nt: TGCGCCGGCGTCCTAGCGGGAGAGGACAATGAGCAGTTCTTC
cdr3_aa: CAGVLAGEDNEQFF

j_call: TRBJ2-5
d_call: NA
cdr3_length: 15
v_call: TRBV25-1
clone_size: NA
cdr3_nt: TGTGCCAGCAGTCCGACTGGGATTGGGGAAGAGACCCAGTACTTC
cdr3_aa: CASSPTGIGEETQYF